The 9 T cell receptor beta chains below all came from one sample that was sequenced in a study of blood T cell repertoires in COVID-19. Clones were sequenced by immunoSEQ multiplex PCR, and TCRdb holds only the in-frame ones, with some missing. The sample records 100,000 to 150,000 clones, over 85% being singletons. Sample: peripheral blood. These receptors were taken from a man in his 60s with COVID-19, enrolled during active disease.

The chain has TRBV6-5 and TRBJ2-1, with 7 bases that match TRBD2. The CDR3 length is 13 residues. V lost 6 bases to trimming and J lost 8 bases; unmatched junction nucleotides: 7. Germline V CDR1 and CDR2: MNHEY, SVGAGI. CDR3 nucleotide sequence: TGTGCCAGCAGGCCGGGCGCGGGAGATGAGCAGTTCTTC. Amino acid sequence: CASRPGAGDEQFF.

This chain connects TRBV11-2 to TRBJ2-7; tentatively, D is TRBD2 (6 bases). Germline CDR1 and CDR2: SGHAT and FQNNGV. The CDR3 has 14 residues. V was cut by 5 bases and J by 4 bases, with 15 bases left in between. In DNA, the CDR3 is TGTGCCAGCAGCCTCGACCAGCGGGTGTACGAGCAGTACTTC. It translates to CASSLDQRVYEQYF.

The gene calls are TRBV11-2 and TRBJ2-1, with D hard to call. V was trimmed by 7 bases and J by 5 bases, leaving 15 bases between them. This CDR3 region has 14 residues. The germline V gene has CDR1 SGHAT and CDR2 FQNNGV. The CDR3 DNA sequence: TGTGCCAGCATCTTTAGTGAGGTGAACAATGAGCAGTTCTTC. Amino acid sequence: CASIFSEVNNEQFF.

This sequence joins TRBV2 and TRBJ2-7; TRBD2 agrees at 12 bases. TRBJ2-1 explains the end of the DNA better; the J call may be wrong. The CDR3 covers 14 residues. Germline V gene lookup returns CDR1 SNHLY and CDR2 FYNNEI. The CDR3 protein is CASARTSGIYEQFF. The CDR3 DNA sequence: TGTGCCAGCGCTCGGACTAGCGGGATCTACGAGCAGTTCTTC.

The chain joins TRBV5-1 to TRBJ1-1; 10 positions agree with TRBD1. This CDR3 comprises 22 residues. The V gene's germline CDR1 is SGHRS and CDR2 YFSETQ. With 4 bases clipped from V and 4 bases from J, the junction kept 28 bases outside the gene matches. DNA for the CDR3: TGCGCCAGCAGCCAGGGACAGGGGCTTCACACTGAAGCTTTCCGGGGGCGCACTGAAGCTTTCTTT. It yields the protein CASSQGQGLHTEAFRGRTEAFF. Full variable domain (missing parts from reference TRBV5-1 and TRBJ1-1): KAGVTQTPRYLIKTRGQQVTLSCSPISGHRSVSWYQQTPGQGLQFLFEYFSETQRNKGNFPGRFSGRQFSNSRSEMNVSTLELGDSALYLCASSQGQGLHTEAFRGRTEAFFGQGTRLTVV.

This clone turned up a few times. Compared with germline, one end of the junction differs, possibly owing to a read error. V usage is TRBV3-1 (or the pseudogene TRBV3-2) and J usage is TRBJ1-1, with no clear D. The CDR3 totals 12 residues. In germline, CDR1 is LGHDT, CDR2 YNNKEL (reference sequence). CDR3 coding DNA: TGTGCCAGCAGCCAAGGTCACACAGAAGCTTTCTTT. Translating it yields CASSQGHTEAFF.

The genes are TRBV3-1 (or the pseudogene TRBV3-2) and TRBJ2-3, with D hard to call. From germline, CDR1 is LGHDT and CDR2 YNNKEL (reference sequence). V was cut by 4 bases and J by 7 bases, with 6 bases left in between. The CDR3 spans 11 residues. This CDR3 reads CASSLGHTQYF. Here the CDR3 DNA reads TGTGCCAGCAGCCTGGGCCATACGCAGTATTTT.

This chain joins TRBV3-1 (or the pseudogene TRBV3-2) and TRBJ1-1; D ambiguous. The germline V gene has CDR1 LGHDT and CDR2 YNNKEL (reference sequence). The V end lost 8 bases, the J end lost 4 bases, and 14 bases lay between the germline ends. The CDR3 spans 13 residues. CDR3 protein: CASGPYGGTEAFF. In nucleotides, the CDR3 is TGTGCCAGCGGCCCCTATGGAGGCACTGAAGCTTTCTTT.

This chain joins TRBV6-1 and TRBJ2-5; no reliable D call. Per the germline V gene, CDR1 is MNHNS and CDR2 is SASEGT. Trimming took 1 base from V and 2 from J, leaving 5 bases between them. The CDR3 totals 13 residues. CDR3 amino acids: CASSEGIQETQYF. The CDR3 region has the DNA TGTGCCAGCAGTGAAGGTATTCAAGAGACCCAGTACTTC.